The 14 T cell receptor beta chains listed next were all sequenced from one sample in a study of blood T cell repertoires in COVID-19. Only in-frame clones appear in the TCRdb table, and some are missing; sequencing was by immunoSEQ multiplex PCR. Among about 35,000 clones listed, around 82% were seen once. Source material: peripheral blood. The receptors shown here come from a man aged 50-59 years with acute or convalescent COVID-19.

The V and J genes are TRBV13 and TRBJ2-2, with D perhaps matching TRBD2 (6 bases). From germline, CDR1 is PRHDT and CDR2 FYEKMQ (reference sequence). This CDR3 spans 15 amino acids. Trimming pared 4 bases from V and 5 bases from J, leaving 14 bases between. CDR3 nucleotide sequence: TGTGCCAGCAGCTCCCGGACGGGAGAGACCGGGGAGCTGTTTTTT. Protein sequence: CASSSRTGETGELFF.

The chain has TRBV6-5 and TRBJ1-6; D is unclear. Germline CDR1 MNHEY, CDR2 SVGAGI. The V end was cut by 6 bases, the J end by 5 bases, with 8 bases between. CDR3 length equals 13 residues. CDR3 sequence reads: CASRPRDNSPLHF. CDR3 sequence (DNA): TGTGCCAGCAGACCGAGGGATAATTCACCCCTCCACTTT.

V is TRBV12-3 or TRBV12-4 and J is TRBJ1-1, with 8 bases identical to TRBD1. V was clipped by 6 bases and J by 4 bases; unmatched bases: 4. CDR3 length: 13 residues. The CDR3 nucleotides read TGTGCCAGCAGACAAACAGGGGGCACTGAAGCTTTCTTT. This sequence encodes CASRQTGGTEAFF.

This chain connects TRBV7-8 to TRBJ1-6; no clear D. Trimming removed 5 bases from V and 9 bases from J, with 14 bases in between. Germline CDR1 SGHVS, CDR2 FQNEAQ. The length of the CDR3 is 14 residues. The CDR3 nucleotides are TGTGCCAGCAGCCCTGGGCCCTCAGTTTCACCCCTCCACTTT. Amino acids: CASSPGPSVSPLHF.

The J gene is TRBJ2-7, the V gene TRBV10-3; 8 bases agree with TRBD2. The CDR3 has 14 residues. With V trimmed by 3 bases and J by 6 bases, 7 bases remained unmatched. Germline values: CDR1 ENHRY, CDR2 SYGVKD. In DNA, the CDR3 is TGTGCCATCAGTGAAACCGGGACTAGTTCCGAGCAGTACTTC. Translation: CAISETGTSSEQYF.

This chain joins TRBV7-9 and TRBJ2-7; D call uncertain. The CDR3 has 12 residues. CDR1 and CDR2 (germline): SEHNR, FQNEAQ (reference sequence). V was pared by 5 bases and J by 0 bases, with 5 bases between. The chain's CDR3 is CASSVLSYEQYF. The CDR3, as DNA: TGTGCCAGCAGCGTCCTCTCCTACGAGCAGTACTTC.

The rearrangement links TRBV5-1 to TRBJ2-5, with D perhaps matching TRBD2 (6 bases). The V end lost 2 bases, the J end lost 9 bases, and 14 bases lay between the germline ends. Per the germline V gene, CDR1 is SGHRS and CDR2 is YFSETQ. The CDR3 has 13 amino acids. This CDR3 is CASSLQASGAQYF. The CDR3 DNA reads as TGCGCCAGCAGCTTACAGGCCTCGGGGGCCCAGTACTTC.

This rearrangement joins TRBV5-4 to TRBJ2-1; tentatively, D is TRBD1 (5 bases). The CDR3 runs 15 residues. Germline CDR1 is SGHNT and CDR2 is YYREEE (reference sequence). V gave up 4 bases and J gave up 0 bases, with 11 bases separating them. Here the CDR3 reads CASSPDTSSYNEQFF. The CDR3 DNA reads as TGTGCCAGCAGCCCGGACACAAGCTCCTACAATGAGCAGTTCTTC. The variable domain in full, with the rest retrieved from reference TRBV5-4 and TRBJ2-1, is ETGVTQSPTHLIKTRGQQVTLRCSSQSGHNTVSWYQQALGQGPQFIFQYYREEENGRGNFPPRFSGLQFPNYSSELNVNALELDDSALYLCASSPDTSSYNEQFFGPGTRLTVL.

The chain combines TRBV28 with TRBJ1-2; D is unresolved. Per the germline V gene, CDR1 is MDHEN and CDR2 is SYDVKM. Trimming shortened V by 5 bases and J by 2 bases, and 6 bases separated the two germline ends. This CDR3 contains 12 residues. The CDR3 DNA follows: TGTGCCAGCAGTCCGGGGAACTATGGCTACACCTTC. Translation gives CASSPGNYGYTF.

V is TRBV6-5 and J is TRBJ1-4; 7 bases align to TRBD1. V shed 5 bases, J shed 5 bases, and the junction held 8 bases outside the gene matches. Germline CDR1 and CDR2: MNHEY and SVGAGI. CDR3 size: 15 residues. The CDR3 sequence: CASSSYGTENEKLFF. For the CDR3, the DNA is TGTGCCAGCAGTAGCTACGGGACAGAGAATGAAAAACTGTTTTTT.

This sequence joins TRBV29-1 and TRBJ2-3; D possibly corresponds to TRBD1 (5 bases). Germline-derived CDR1 and CDR2 are SQVTM and ANQGSEA. V shed 1 base and J shed 4 bases, with 15 bases lying between them. CDR3 length: 15 residues. CDR3 nucleotide sequence: TGCAGCGTTGAAGTTGGATCAGGGCCCGCAGATACGCAGTATTTT. Translating it yields CSVEVGSGPADTQYF.

The genes are TRBV7-9 and TRBJ2-1; 8 bases fit TRBD2. The ends lost 5 bases at V and 4 bases at J; junction bases unmatched: 10. This CDR3 has 16 amino acids. The germline gives CDR1 SEHNR, CDR2 FQNEAQ (reference sequence). Here the CDR3 reads CASSKDGGAQYNEQFF. The CDR3 bases are TGTGCCAGCAGCAAAGACGGGGGGGCTCAGTACAATGAGCAGTTCTTC.

The chain recombines TRBV2 with TRBJ1-2; D perhaps matches TRBD1 (6 bases). This CDR3 has 13 amino acids. Germline lookup yields CDR1 SNHLY and CDR2 FYNNEI. Between the trimmed V and J ends, which lost 6 bases and 4 bases, there was a span of 12 bases. The CDR3 spells CASRGDNLYGYTF. The CDR3 DNA is TGTGCCAGCAGAGGGGACAACCTCTATGGCTACACCTTC. Using reference TRBV2 and TRBJ1-2 for the parts outside the CDR3, the full variable domain is EPEVTQTPSHQVTQMGQEVILRCVPISNHLYFYWYRQILGQKVEFLVSFYNNEISEKSEIFDDQFSVERPDGSNFTLKIRSTKLEDSAMYFCASRGDNLYGYTFGSGTRLTVV.

V usage is TRBV13 and J usage is TRBJ1-1, with TRBD1 identical over 12 bases. This CDR3 has 15 residues. Unmatched junction bases numbered 6, after V lost 4 bases and J lost 6 bases. Germline V CDR1 and CDR2: PRHDT, FYEKMQ (reference sequence). CDR3 in amino acids: CASSSGTGGYAEAFF. CDR3 sequence (DNA): TGTGCCAGCAGCTCTGGGACAGGGGGCTACGCTGAAGCTTTCTTT.